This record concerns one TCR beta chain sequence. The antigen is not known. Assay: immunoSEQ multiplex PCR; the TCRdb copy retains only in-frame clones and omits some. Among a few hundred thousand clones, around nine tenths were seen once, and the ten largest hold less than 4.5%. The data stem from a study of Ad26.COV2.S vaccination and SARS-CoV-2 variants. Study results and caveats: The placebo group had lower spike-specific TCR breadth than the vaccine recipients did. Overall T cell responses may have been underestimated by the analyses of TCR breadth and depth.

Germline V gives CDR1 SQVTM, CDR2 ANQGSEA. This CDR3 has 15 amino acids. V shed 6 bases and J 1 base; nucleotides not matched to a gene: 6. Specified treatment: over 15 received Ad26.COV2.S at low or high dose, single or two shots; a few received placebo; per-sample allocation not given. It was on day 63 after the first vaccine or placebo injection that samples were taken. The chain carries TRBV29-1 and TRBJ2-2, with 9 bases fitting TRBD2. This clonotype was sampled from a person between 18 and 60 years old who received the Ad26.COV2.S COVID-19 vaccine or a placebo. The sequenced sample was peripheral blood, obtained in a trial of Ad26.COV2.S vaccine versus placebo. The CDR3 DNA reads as TGCAGCGTCTTCTTGCGGGGGGGGAACACCGGGGAGCTGTTTTTT. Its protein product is CSVFLRGGNTGELFF.